This paragraph covers one TCR beta chain sequence. The antigen remains unidentified. Using immunoSEQ multiplex PCR, the repertoire was profiled, and TCRdb retains in-frame clones only, with some absent. Here the sample spans approximately 10,000 clones, around nine tenths being singletons. The data were obtained in a study of T cells after posttransplantation cyclophosphamide. Germline assignment: CDR1 SNHLY and CDR2 FYNNEI. V shed 4 bases, J shed 5 bases, and the junction held 4 bases outside the gene matches. CDR3 length: 14 residues. Findings and limits, study-wide: Tissue-infiltrating T cells from skin or gut overlapped little with blood T cells. After PTCy, TRB diversity resembled that of CNI/methotrexate controls. Donor-recipient repertoire similarity was low at 1-2 months, rising over year one.

Methotrexate plus calcineurin inhibitor accompanied controls' myeloablative marrow transplants; sampling was 1 year later. The receptor's source is a male patient aged 25-45 years who received an allogeneic stem cell transplant from an unrelated donor, was CMV-positive, and had no GVHD. Some T cells may trace back to the graft donor. The specimen was PBMCs, collected after an allogeneic stem cell transplant with a calcineurin inhibitor and methotrexate. The chain links TRBV2 to TRBJ1-5; TRBD1 aligns across 8 bases. DNA for the CDR3: TGTGCCAGCAGTGGACAGGGGCATTATCAGCCCCAGCATTTT. It codes for CASSGQGHYQPQHF.